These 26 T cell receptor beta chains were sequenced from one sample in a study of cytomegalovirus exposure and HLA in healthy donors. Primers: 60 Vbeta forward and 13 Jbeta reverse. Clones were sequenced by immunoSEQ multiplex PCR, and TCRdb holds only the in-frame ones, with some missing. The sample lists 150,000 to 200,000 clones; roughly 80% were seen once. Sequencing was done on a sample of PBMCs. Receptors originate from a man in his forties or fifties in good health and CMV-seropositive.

The CDR3 sequence: CASSRSMEPGEAFF. The CDR3 nucleotides are TGCGCCAGCAGCCGGTCTATGGAGCCCGGGGAGGCTTTCTTT. V is TRBV4-3 and J is TRBJ1-1; D is uncertain. Germline V gene data show CDR1 as LGHNA and CDR2 as YSLEER. The CDR3 length is 14 residues. Trimming left V 4 bases short and J 11 bases short, with 20 bases between.

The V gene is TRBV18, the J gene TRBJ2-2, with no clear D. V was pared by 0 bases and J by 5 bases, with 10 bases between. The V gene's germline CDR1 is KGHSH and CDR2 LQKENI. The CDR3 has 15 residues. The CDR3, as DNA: TGTGCCAGCTCACCACCGAGAGGAACTACCGGGGAGCTGTTTTTT. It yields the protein CASSPPRGTTGELFF. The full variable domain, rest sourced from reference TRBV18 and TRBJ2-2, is NAGVMQNPRHLVRRRGQEARLRCSPMKGHSHVYWYRQLPEEGLKFMVYLQKENIIDESGMPKERFSAEFPKEGPSILRIQQVVRGDSAAYFCASSPPRGTTGELFFGEGSRLTVL.

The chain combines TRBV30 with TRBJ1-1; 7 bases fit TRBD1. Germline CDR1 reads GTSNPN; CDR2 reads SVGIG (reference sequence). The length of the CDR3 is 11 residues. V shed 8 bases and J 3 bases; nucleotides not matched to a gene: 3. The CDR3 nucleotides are TGTGCCGGCGACAGGGACACTGAAGCTTTCTTT. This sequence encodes CAGDRDTEAFF.

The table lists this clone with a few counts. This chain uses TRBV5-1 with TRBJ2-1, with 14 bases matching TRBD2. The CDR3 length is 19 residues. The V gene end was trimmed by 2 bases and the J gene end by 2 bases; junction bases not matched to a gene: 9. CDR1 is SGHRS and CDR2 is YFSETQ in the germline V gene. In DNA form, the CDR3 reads TGCGCCAGCAGCTTCCCGACTAGCGGGGGGGCCCGGACCTACAATGAGCAGTTCTTC. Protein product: CASSFPTSGGARTYNEQFF.

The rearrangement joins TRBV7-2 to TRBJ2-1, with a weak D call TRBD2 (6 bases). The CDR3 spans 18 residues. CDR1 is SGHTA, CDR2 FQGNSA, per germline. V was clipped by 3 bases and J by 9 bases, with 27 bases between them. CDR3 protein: CASSLSSNPGLRGIEQFF. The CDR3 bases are TGTGCCAGCAGCTTGAGTTCCAATCCGGGACTCCGGGGGATTGAGCAGTTCTTC. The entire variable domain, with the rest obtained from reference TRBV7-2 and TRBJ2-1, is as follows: GAGVSQSPSNKVTEKGKDVELRCDPISGHTALYWYRQSLGQGLEFLIYFQGNSAPDKSGLPSDRFSAERTGGSVSTLTIQRTQQEDSAVYLCASSLSSNPGLRGIEQFFGPGTRLTVL.

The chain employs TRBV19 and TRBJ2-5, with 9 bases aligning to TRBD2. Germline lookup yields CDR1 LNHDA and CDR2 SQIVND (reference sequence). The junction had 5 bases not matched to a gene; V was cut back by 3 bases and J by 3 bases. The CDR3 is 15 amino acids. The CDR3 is CASSILSGGKETQYF. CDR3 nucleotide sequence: TGTGCCAGTAGTATCCTTAGCGGGGGTAAAGAGACCCAGTACTTC.

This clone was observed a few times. CDR3 coding DNA: TGTGCCCAGCCGGGAGGGACACTGTCTGGGGCCAACGTCCTGACTTTC. It encodes CAQPGGTLSGANVLTF. The chain joins TRBV30 to TRBJ2-6, with 8 bases that match TRBD2. The CDR3 loop spans 16 amino acids. With 8 bases clipped from V and 1 base from J, the junction kept 10 bases outside the gene matches. Germline loops: CDR1 GTSNPN, CDR2 SVGIG (reference sequence).

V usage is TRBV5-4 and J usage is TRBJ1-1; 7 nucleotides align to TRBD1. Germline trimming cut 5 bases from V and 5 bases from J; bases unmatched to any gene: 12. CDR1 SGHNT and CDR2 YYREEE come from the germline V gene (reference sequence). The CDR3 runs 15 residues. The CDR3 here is CASRLDQGGWTEAFF. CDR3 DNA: TGTGCCAGCAGGCTCGATCAGGGGGGTTGGACTGAAGCTTTCTTT.

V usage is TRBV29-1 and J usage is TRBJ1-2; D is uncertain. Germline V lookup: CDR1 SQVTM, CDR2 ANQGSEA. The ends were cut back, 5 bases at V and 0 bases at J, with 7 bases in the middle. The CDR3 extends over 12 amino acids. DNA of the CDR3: TGCAGCGTTCGAGGTCCTAACTATGGCTACACCTTC. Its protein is CSVRGPNYGYTF.

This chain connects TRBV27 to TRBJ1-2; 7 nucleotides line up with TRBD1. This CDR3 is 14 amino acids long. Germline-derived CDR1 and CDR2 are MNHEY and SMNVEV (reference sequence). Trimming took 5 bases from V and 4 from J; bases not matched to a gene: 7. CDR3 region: CASSGTGTAYGYTF. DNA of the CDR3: TGTGCCAGCAGTGGCACCGGGACAGCCTATGGCTACACCTTC.

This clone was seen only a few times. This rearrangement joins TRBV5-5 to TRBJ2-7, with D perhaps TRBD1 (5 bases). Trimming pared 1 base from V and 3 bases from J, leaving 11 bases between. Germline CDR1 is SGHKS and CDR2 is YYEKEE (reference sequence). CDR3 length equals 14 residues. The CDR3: CASSLWQGNYEQYF. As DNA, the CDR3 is TGTGCCAGCAGCTTGTGGCAGGGAAACTACGAGCAGTACTTC.

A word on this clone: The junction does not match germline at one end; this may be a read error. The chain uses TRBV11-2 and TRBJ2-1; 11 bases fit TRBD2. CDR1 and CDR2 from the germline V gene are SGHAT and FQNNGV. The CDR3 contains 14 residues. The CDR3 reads CASSSTSGANKQFF. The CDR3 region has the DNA TGTGCCAGCAGCTCGACTAGCGGGGCCAATAAGCAGTTCTTC.

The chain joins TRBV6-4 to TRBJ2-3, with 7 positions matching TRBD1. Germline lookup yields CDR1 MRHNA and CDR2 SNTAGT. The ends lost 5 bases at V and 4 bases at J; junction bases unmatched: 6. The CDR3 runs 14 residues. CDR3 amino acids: CASSPDRASDTQYF. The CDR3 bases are TGTGCCAGCAGTCCCGACAGGGCATCAGATACGCAGTATTTT.

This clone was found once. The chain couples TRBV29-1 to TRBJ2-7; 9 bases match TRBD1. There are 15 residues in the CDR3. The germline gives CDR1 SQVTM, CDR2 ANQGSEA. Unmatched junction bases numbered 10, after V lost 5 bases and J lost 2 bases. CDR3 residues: CSVLQQGANAYEQYF. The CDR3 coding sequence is TGCAGCGTTCTTCAACAGGGGGCGAATGCCTACGAGCAGTACTTC.

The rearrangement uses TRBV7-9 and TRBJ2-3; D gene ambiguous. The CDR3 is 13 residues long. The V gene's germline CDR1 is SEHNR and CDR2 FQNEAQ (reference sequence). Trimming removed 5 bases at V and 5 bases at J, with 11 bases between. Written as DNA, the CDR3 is TGTGCCAGCAGCAGAGAATATAGAGATACGCAGTATTTT. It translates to CASSREYRDTQYF.

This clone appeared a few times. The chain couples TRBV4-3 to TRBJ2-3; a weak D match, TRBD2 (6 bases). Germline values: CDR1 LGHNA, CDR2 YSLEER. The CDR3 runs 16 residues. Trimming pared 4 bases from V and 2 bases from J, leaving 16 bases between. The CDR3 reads CASSPRPGALTDTQYF. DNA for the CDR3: TGCGCCAGCAGCCCCCGGCCGGGAGCACTCACAGATACGCAGTATTTT.

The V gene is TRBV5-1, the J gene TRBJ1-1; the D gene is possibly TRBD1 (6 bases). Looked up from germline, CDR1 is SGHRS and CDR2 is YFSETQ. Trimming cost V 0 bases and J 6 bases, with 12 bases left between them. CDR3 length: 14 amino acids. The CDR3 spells CASSLDSRQAEAFF. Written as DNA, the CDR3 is TGCGCCAGCAGCTTGGACTCTCGACAGGCTGAAGCTTTCTTT.

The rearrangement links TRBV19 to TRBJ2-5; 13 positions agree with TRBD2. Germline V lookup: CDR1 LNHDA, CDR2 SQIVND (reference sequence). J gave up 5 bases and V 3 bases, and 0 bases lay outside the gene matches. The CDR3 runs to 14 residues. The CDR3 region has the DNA TGTGCCAGTAGTATGACTAGCGGGGGGGAGACCCAGTACTTC. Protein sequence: CASSMTSGGETQYF.

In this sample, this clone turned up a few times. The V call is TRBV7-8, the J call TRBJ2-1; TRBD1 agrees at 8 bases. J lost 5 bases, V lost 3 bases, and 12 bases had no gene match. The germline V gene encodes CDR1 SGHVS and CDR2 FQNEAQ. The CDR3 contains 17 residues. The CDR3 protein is CASSLAGGQVFDNEQFF. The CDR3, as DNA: TGTGCCAGCAGCTTGGCTGGGGGACAGGTATTTGACAATGAGCAGTTCTTC.

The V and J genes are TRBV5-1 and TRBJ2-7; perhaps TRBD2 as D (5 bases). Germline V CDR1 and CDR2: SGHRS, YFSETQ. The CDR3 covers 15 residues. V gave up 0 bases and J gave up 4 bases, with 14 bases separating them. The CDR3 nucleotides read TGCGCCAGCAGCTTGGTAGAGGGAGAGGATTACGAGCAGTACTTC. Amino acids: CASSLVEGEDYEQYF.

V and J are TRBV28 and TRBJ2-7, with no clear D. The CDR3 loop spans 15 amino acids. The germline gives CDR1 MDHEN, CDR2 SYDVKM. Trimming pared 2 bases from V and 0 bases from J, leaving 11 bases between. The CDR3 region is CASSLGGTGSYEQYF. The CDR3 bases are TGTGCCAGCAGTTTAGGCGGAACCGGCTCCTACGAGCAGTACTTC.

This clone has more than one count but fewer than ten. The CDR3 is CASSSGAYGYTF. Written as DNA, the CDR3 is TGTGCCAGCAGCTCCGGAGCCTATGGCTACACCTTC. The genes are TRBV11-2 and TRBJ1-2; D ambiguous. Germline CDR1 is SGHAT and CDR2 is FQNNGV. Trimming removed 4 bases at V and 4 bases at J, with 7 bases between. The CDR3 runs 12 residues.

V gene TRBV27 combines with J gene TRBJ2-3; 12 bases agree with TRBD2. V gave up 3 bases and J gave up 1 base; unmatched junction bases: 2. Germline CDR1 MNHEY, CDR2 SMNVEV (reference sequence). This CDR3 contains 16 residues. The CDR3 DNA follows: TGTGCCAGCAGTTTGCGACTAGCGGGAGGCACAGATACGCAGTATTTT. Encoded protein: CASSLRLAGGTDTQYF.

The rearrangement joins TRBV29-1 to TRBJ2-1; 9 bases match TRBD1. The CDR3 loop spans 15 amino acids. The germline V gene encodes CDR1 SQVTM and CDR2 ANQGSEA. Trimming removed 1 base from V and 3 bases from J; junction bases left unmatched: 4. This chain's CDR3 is CSVEGTGGNYNEQFF. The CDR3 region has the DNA TGCAGCGTTGAAGGTACAGGGGGCAACTACAATGAGCAGTTCTTC.

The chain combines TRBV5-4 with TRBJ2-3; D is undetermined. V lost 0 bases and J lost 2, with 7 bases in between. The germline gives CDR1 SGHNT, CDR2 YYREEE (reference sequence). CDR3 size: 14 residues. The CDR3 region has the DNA TGTGCCAGCAGCTTGGGACACAACACAGATACGCAGTATTTT. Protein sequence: CASSLGHNTDTQYF.

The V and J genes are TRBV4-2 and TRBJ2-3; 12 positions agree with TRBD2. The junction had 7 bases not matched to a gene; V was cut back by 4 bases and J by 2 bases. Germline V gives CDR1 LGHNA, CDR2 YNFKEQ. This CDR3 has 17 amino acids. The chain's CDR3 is CASSRRLAGAPTDTQYF. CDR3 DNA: TGTGCCAGCAGCCGCCGACTAGCGGGAGCCCCCACAGATACGCAGTATTTT.